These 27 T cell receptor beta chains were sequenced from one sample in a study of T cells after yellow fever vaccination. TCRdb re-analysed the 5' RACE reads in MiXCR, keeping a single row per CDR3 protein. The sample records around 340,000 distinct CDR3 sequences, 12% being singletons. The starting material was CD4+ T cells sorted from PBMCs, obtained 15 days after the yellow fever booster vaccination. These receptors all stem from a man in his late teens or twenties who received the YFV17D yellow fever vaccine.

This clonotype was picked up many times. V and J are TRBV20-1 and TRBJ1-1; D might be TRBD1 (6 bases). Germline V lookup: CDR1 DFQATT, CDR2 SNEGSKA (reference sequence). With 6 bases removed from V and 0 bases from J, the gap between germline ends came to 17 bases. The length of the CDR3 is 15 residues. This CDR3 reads CSARGWEGMNTEAFF. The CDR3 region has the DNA TGCAGTGCAAGGGGGTGGGAGGGGATGAACACTGAAGCTTTCTTT.

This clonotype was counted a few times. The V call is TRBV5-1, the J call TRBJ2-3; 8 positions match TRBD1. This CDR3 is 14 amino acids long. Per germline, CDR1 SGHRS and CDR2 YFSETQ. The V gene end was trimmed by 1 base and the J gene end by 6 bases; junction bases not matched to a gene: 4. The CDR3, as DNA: TGCGCCAGCAGCTTGTTTCAGGGGGCTGATACGCAGTATTTT. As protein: CASSLFQGADTQYF.

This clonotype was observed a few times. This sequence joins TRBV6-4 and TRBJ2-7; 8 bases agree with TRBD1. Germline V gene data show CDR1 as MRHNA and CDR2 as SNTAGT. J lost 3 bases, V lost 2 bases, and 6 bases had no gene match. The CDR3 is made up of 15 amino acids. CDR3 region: CASSDPPDRGYEQYF. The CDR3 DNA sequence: TGTGCCAGCAGTGACCCCCCTGACAGGGGCTACGAGCAGTACTTC.

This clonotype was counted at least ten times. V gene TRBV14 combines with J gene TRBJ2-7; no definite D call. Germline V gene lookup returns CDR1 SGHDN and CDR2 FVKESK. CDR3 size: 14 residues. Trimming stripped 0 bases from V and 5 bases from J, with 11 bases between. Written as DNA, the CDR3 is TGTGCCAGCAGCCAAGATAACCATCCCCACGAGCAGTACTTC. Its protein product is CASSQDNHPHEQYF.

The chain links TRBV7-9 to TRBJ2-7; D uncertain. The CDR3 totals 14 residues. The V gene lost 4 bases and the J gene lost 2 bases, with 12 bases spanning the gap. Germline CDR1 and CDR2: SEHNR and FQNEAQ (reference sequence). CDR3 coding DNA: TGTGCCAGCAGCTACCGACACCCCACCTACGAGCAGTACTTC. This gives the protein CASSYRHPTYEQYF.

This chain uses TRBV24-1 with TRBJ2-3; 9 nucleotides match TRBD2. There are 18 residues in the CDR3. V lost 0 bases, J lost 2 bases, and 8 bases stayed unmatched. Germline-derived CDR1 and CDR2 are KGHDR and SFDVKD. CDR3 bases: TGTGCCACCAGTGATTTGAATCCAGCGGGGGGCTACACAGATACGCAGTATTTT. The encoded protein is CATSDLNPAGGYTDTQYF.

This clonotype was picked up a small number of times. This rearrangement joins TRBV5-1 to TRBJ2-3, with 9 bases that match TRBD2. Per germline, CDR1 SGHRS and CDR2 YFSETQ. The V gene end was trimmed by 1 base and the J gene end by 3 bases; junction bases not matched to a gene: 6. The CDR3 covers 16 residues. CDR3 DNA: TGCGCCAGCAGCTTGTCGATCGCGGGGGGGACAGATACGCAGTATTTT. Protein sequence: CASSLSIAGGTDTQYF. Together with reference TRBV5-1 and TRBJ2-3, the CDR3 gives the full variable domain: KAGVTQTPRYLIKTRGQQVTLSCSPISGHRSVSWYQQTPGQGLQFLFEYFSETQRNKGNFPGRFSGRQFSNSRSEMNVSTLELGDSALYLCASSLSIAGGTDTQYFGPGTRLTVL.

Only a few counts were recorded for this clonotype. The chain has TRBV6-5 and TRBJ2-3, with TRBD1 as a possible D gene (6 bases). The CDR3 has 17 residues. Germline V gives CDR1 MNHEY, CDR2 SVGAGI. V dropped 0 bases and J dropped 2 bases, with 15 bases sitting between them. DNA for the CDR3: TGTGCCAGCAGTTACTCCCTTGCCGGGACAAACACAGATACGCAGTATTTT. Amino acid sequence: CASSYSLAGTNTDTQYF.

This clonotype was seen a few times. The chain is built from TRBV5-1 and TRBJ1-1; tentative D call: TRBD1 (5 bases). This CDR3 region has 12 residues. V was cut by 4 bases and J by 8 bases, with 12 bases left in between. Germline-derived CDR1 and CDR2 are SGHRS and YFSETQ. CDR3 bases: TGCGCCAGCAGCGACACTTGGACAGAAGCTTTCTTT. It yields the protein CASSDTWTEAFF.

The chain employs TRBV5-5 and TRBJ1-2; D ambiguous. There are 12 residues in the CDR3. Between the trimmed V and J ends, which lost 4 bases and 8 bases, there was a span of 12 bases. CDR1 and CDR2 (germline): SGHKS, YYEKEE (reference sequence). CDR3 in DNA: TGTGCCAGCAGCCCAACGGGTGGGGGCTACACCTTC. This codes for CASSPTGGGYTF.

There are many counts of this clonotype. CDR3 sequence (DNA): TGCGCCAGCAGCCTCCGACCGGCGAGTAATGAAAAACTGTTTTTT. Translated: CASSLRPASNEKLFF. The V gene is TRBV5-1, the J gene TRBJ1-4, with D hard to call. This CDR3 is built from 15 residues. Germline V gives CDR1 SGHRS, CDR2 YFSETQ. V was pared by 4 bases and J by 4 bases, with 14 bases between.

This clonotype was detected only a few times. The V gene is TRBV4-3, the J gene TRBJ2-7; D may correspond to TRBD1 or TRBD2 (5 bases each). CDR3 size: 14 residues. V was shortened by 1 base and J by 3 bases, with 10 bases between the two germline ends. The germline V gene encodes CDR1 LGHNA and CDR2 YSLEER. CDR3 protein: CASSQGRDRYEQYF. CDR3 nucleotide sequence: TGCGCCAGCAGCCAAGGAAGGGACCGCTACGAGCAGTACTTC.

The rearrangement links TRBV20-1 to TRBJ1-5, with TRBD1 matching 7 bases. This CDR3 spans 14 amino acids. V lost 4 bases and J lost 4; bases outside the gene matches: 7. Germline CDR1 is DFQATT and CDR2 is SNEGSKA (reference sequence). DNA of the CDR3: TGCAGTGCTATACAGGGGAATAAGAATCAGCCCCAGCATTTT. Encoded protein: CSAIQGNKNQPQHF.

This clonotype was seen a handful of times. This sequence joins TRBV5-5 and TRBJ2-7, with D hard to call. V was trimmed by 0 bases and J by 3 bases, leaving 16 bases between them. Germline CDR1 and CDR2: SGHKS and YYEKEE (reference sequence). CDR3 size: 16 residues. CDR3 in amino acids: CASSLEAGFVSYEQYV. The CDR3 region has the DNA TGTGCCAGCAGCTTGGAGGCTGGCTTCGTAAGCTACGAGCAGTACGTC.

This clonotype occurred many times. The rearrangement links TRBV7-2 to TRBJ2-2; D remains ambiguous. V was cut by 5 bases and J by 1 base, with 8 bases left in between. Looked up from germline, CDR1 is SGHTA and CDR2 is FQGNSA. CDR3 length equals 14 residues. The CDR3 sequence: CASSPDWNTGELFF. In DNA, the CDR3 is TGTGCCAGCAGCCCAGACTGGAACACCGGGGAGCTGTTTTTT.

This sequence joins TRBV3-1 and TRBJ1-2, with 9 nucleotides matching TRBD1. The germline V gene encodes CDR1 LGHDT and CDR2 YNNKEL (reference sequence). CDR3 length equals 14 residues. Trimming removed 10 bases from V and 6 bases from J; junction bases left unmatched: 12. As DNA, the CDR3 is TGTGCCACCAGACGACAGGGGGGCGGTGATGGCTACACCTTC. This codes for CATRRQGGGDGYTF.

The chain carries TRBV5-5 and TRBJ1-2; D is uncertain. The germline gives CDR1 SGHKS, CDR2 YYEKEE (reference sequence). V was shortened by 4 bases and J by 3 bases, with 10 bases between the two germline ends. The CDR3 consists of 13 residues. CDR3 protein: CASSDGWDYGYTF. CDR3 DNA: TGTGCCAGCAGCGACGGATGGGACTATGGCTACACCTTC.

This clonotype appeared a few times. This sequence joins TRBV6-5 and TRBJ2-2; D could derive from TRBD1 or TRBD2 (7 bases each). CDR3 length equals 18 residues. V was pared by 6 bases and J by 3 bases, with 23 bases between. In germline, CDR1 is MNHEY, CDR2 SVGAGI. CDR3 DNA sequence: TGTGCCAGCAGACGGTCCAGGGGGGGCCGCAAGTACACCGGGGAGCTGTTTTTT. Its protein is CASRRSRGGRKYTGELFF.

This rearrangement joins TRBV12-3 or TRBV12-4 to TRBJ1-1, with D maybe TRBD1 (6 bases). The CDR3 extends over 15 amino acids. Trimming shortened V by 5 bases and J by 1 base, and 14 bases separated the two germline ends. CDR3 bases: TGTGCCAGCAGTCTAGGACAGCCTACGAACACTGAAGCTTTCTTT. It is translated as CASSLGQPTNTEAFF.

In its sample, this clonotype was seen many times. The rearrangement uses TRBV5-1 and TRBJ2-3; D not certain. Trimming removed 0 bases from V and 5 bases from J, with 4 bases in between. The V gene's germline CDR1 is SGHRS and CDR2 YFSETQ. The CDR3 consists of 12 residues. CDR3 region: CASSLAVDTQYF. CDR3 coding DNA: TGCGCCAGCAGCTTGGCTGTAGATACGCAGTATTTT.

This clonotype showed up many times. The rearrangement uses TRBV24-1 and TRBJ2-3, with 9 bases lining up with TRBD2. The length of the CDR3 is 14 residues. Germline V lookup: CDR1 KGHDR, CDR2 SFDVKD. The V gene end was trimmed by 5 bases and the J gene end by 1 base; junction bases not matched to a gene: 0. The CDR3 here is CATSGTSGTDTQYF. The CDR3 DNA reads TGTGCCACCAGTGGGACTAGCGGCACAGATACGCAGTATTTT.

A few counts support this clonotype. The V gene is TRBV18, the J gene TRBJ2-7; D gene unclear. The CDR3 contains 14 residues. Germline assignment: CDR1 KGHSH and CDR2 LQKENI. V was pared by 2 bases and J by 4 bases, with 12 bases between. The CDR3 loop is CASSPGEWEYEQYV. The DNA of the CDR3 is TGTGCCAGCTCACCAGGTGAATGGGAATACGAGCAGTACGTC.

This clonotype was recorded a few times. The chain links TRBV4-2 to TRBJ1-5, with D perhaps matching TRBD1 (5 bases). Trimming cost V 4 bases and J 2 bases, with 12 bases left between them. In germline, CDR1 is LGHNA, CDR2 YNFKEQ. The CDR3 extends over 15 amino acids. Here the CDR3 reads CASSRTGDGNQPQHF. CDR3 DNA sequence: TGTGCCAGCAGCCGAACTGGGGACGGCAATCAGCCCCAGCATTTT.

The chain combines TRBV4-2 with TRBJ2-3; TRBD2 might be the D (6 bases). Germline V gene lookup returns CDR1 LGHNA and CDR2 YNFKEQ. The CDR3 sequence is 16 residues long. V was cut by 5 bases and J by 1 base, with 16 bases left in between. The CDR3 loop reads CASSGATSIGTDTQYF. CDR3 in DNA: TGTGCCAGCAGCGGGGCGACTAGTATCGGCACAGATACGCAGTATTTT.

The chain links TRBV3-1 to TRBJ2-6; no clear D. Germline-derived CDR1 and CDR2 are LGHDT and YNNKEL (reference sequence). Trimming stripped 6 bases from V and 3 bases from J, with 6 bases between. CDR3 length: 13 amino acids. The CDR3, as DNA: TGTGCCAGCAGGGACGGTGGGGCCAACGTCCTGACTTTC. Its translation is CASRDGGANVLTF.

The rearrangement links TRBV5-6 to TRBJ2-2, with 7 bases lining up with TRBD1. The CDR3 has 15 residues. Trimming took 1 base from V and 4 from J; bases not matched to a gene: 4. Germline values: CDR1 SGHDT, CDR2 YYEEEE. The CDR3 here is CASSLRGPVTGELFF. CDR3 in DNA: TGTGCCAGCAGCTTGAGGGGGCCCGTCACCGGGGAGCTGTTTTTT.

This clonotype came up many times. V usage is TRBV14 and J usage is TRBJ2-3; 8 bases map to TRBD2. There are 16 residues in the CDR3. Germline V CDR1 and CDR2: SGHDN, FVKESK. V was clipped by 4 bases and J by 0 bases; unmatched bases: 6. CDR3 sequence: CASSPYSGASTDTQYF. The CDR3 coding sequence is TGTGCCAGCAGCCCCTATAGCGGGGCTAGCACAGATACGCAGTATTTT.